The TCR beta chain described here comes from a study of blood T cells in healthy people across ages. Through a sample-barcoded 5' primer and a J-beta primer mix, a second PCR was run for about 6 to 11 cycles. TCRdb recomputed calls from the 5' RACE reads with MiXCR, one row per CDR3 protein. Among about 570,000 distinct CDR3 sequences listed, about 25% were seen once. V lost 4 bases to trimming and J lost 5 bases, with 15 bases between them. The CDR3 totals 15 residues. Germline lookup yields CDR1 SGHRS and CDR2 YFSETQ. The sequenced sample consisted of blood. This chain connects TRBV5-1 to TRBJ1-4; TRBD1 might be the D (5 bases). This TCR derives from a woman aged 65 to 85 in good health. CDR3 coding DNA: TGCGCCAGCAGCATCTCCGGGACGGCAAATGAAAAACTGTTTTTT. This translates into CASSISGTANEKLFF.